This TCR beta chain was captured in a study of persistence of HIV-infected CD4 T cells (dated by TCRdb to the early 2020s). Background on the whole study: The median time the participants had spent on suppressive ART was more than 7 years. Peripheral blood samples of up to 180 mL were collected at multiple time points, except for a couple of participants, who underwent leukapheresis at a single time point. Anti-CD3/anti-CD28 stimulation activated a higher proportion of cells, with a lower memory fraction, than antigen stimulation. The study isolated CMV- and HIV-1 Gag-responding CD4+ T cells from ART-treated individuals to examine antigen-driven clonal expansion of HIV-1-infected cells. The clonality of all cells in each sorted population was measured by TCRbeta sequencing, and the clonality of infected cells was measured by proviral sequencing. The TCR cluster analysis across participants included about eight participants for CMV and over 5 participants for Gag.

The treatment or condition label, read with the paper, signifies: suppressive antiretroviral therapy. Cells were stimulated with anti-CD3/anti-CD28 magnetic beads as a nonspecific positive control representing the CD4+ T cell repertoire. Responding CD4+ T cells were sorted on the basis of upregulation of both CD40 ligand and CD69. HIV-1-infected adults in whom suppressive ART had been started during chronic infection were enrolled as participants. For at least 4 years, the participants' plasma HIV-1 RNA had been undetectable, below 50 copies/mL. To be included, a participant needed positive CMV serology and a CD4+ T cell count above 400 cells/uL. Before stimulation, PBMCs were isolated using density centrifugation and then depleted of CD8+ T cells. For roughly 19 hours, CD8-depleted PBMCs were stimulated with anti-CD28/CD49d costimulation, a CD40-blocking antibody, and enfuvirtide, which was added to prevent new infections. Cell sorting was done on a Beckman Coulter MoFlo Legacy or XDP sorter, and dead cells were excluded with propidium iodide. For samples with more than one million cells, genomic DNA was extracted with the QIAamp DNA Mini Kit, and for all other samples the Quick-DNA Microprep Kit was used.

V sheds 1 base and J sheds 1 base, leaving 4 bases between their ends. The CDR3 spans 13 residues, from the cysteine through the phenylalanine. CDR3 DNA only is kept here, 39 bases in frame from base 1. Taken from the germline V gene, the CDR1 and CDR2 loops are MDHEN and SYDVKM. The table lists this clone with a count of one. Its antigen is still unknown. No base qualities exist here, and no much larger clone lies one base off it. Here is what the overall study found, with its caveats: TCR oligoclonality correlated with proviral oligoclonality within the same sorted populations. Only a small number of individuals took part in the study, and the range of antigens tested was limited. Because the TCR analyses were done in bulk, restricting them to just the rare CMV-responding cells that actually carried HIV-1 proviruses was not possible. Enrichment of degenerate expanded CDR3beta sequences was found in antigen-responding cells, suggesting convergent selection of CD4+ responses to CMV and Gag. Significantly lower TCRbeta richness was observed in CMV- and Gag-responding cells than in anti-CD3/anti-CD28-responding cells, and higher oligoclonality was observed in CMV-responding cells than in CD3/CD28-stimulated and Gag-responding cells.

TCRbeta repertoires were sequenced from genomic DNA with the immunoSEQ hsTCRB assay version 4 in survey mode. For TCRbeta sequencing, genomic DNA was diluted to roughly 10 ng/uL, and up to about 1 ug was used per sample. In the source study's methods: ImmunoSeq Analyzer 3.0 was used for analysis of TCRbeta data, and diversity was computed on productive nucleotide rearrangements. Using the Immunarch R package, lower-bound TCR diversity was estimated with the improved Chao index and clonality was estimated with the Gini coefficient. Different nucleotide rearrangements encoding the same CDR3beta amino acid sequence were counted as distinct clonotypes. Differential abundance analysis identified TCRbeta sequences significantly enriched in antigen-responding cells relative to anti-CD3/anti-CD28-activated cells. Using predicted peptide-MHC specificity as the basis, GLIPH2 grouped TCRs into clusters, both for each participant individually and for the merged data sets that combined participants. Imported from immuneACCESS, the table was reduced by TCRdb to in-frame sequences with V and J called. These copies leave out some clones; in studies compared against another copy, an unresolved V gene accounts for under half, and the cause of the remainder is not known. That table supplies the V and J calls and clone size; D and trimming were determined from the DNA. This sample holds 40,000 to 55,000 clones; 75% to 90% were observed only once. 3.3% of the sample goes to the ten largest clones.

The starting material was CD4+ T cells sorted from PBMCs after approximately 19-hour stimulation, obtained from a patient who received antiretroviral therapy. The cell subset or site label corresponds to: CD40L+CD69+ CD4 T cells responding to anti-CD3/anti-CD28 beads, representing the overall repertoire. The clonotype originates from an adult woman with HIV who was CMV-seropositive. The chain links TRBV28 with TRBJ1-1; the D gene is unclear. The nucleotide sequence reads as follows: TGTGCCAGCAGTTTATCAGGGAACACTGAAGCTTTCTTT. The translation is CASSLSGNTEAFF.